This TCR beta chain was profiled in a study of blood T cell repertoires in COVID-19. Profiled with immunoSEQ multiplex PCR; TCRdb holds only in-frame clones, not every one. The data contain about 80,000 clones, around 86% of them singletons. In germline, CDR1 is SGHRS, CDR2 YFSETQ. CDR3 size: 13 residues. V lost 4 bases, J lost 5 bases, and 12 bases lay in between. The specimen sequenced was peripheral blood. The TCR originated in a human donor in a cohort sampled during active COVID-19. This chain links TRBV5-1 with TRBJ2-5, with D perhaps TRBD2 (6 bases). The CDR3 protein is CASSPEGRETQYF. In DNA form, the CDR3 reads TGCGCCAGCAGCCCGGAGGGGCGGGAGACCCAGTACTTC.